A single sample is the source of the 27 T cell receptor beta chains below, sequenced in a study of blood T cell repertoires in COVID-19 (dated by TCRdb to the early 2020s). Library prep was done by the immunoSEQ multiplex PCR assay. Sourced from immuneACCESS, this table was stored by TCRdb with only in-frame sequences that have V and J called. A share of the clones is absent; for the studies checked, an unresolved V gene accounts for under half, and the remainder has no known explanation. The sample profile shows around 93,000 clones; approximately 82% of them were found once. The top ten hold roughly 4.1% of the sample. The sequenced sample was peripheral blood. The source of these receptors is a man in his fifties or sixties with acute or convalescent COVID-19.

The sample holds one count of this clone. The CDR3 region has the DNA TGTGCCAGCAGTCAGGACAGGGGGCAAATCTATGGCTACACCTTC. It specifies CASSQDRGQIYGYTF. This sequence joins TRBV2 and TRBJ1-2; 11 bases are a match to TRBD1. This CDR3 has 15 residues. Trimming cost V 5 bases and J 4 bases; bases outside gene matches: 6. The germline V gene has CDR1 SNHLY and CDR2 FYNNEI.

A word on this clone: This same CDR3 is encoded by further DNA sequences in the sample. The gene calls are TRBV19 and TRBJ1-1; TRBD1 aligns across 8 bases. This CDR3 comprises 15 residues. V was pared by 3 bases and J by 4 bases, with 7 bases of the junction left unmatched. In germline, CDR1 is LNHDA, CDR2 SQIVND (reference sequence). CDR3 region: CASSIVGQGGTEAFF. CDR3 in DNA: TGTGCCAGTAGTATTGTCGGACAGGGAGGCACTGAAGCTTTCTTT.

V and J are TRBV24-1 and TRBJ1-1, with D unresolved. With 4 bases removed from V and 1 base from J, the gap between germline ends came to 6 bases. CDR1 and CDR2 from the germline V gene are KGHDR and SFDVKD. This CDR3 spans 13 amino acids. This CDR3 is CATSDRQNTEAFF. CDR3 nucleotide sequence: TGTGCCACCAGTGACAGGCAGAACACTGAAGCTTTCTTT.

This rearrangement joins TRBV7-2 to TRBJ1-3; TRBD1 agrees at 12 bases. Germline CDR1 is SGHTA and CDR2 is FQGNSA. V dropped 1 base and J dropped 4; count of bases not matched to a gene: 2. The CDR3 spans 16 residues. In DNA, the CDR3 is TGTGCCAGCAGCTTAGTGGGACAGGGGGCCGGAAACACCATATATTTT. Residues: CASSLVGQGAGNTIYF.

The J gene is TRBJ2-6, the V gene TRBV4-1; D possibly corresponds to TRBD2 (7 bases). Trimming stripped 0 bases from V and 1 base from J, with 16 bases between. CDR3 length: 19 residues. The germline gives CDR1 MGHRA, CDR2 YSYEKL. This CDR3 reads CASSQDLGGLHSGANVLTF. CDR3 nucleotide sequence: TGCGCCAGCAGCCAAGATCTAGGGGGACTACATTCTGGGGCCAACGTCCTGACTTTC.

The chain uses TRBV15 and TRBJ2-7, with 10 bases matching TRBD1. V dropped 5 bases and J dropped 0; count of bases not matched to a gene: 1. There are 14 residues in the CDR3. CDR1 is LNHNV and CDR2 is YYDKDF in the germline V gene (reference sequence). The CDR3 protein is CATSGQGVSYEQYF. The CDR3 nucleotides are TGTGCCACCAGCGGACAGGGGGTCTCCTACGAGCAGTACTTC.

The chain is built from TRBV19 and TRBJ1-2, with 7 bases lining up with TRBD1. Germline-derived CDR1 and CDR2 are LNHDA and SQIVND (reference sequence). J gave up 3 bases and V 0 bases, and 7 bases lay outside the gene matches. The CDR3 is 16 amino acids. In DNA form, the CDR3 reads TGTGCCAGTAGTATAGAACCGGGACAGACCCACTATGGCTACACCTTC. Its protein is CASSIEPGQTHYGYTF.

The chain uses TRBV5-1 and TRBJ1-4, with TRBD1 as a possible D gene (6 bases). V lost 4 bases and J 4 bases, leaving 11 bases between the germline ends. From germline, CDR1 is SGHRS and CDR2 YFSETQ. CDR3 size: 14 residues. The CDR3 nucleotides are TGCGCCAGCAGCAGACAGGTCGATAATGAAAAACTGTTTTTT. It codes for CASSRQVDNEKLFF.

V and J are TRBV5-4 and TRBJ1-2; 12 bases match TRBD1. The CDR3 runs 15 residues. The V segment lost 1 base and the J segment 6 bases; nucleotides outside the gene matches: 4. The germline V gene has CDR1 SGHNT and CDR2 YYREEE (reference sequence). CDR3 nucleotides: TGTGCCAGCAGCTTGCTAGGGACAGGGGGCAATGGCTACACCTTC. Protein: CASSLLGTGGNGYTF.

V gene TRBV19 combines with J gene TRBJ1-2; possible D gene TRBD1, 5 bases. V shed 1 base and J shed 4 bases, with 13 bases lying between them. Germline CDR1 LNHDA, CDR2 SQIVND (reference sequence). The length of the CDR3 is 15 residues. The DNA of the CDR3 is TGTGCCAGTAGTATAGTTGAAACGGGGGTCTATGGCTACACCTTC. Its protein is CASSIVETGVYGYTF.

This clone was seen repeatedly, ten times or more. The V gene is TRBV5-5, the J gene TRBJ1-6; 10 bases align to TRBD1. Trimming cost V 4 bases and J 10 bases; bases outside gene matches: 5. Germline V gene lookup returns CDR1 SGHKS and CDR2 YYEKEE (reference sequence). The CDR3 runs to 14 residues. The CDR3 bases are TGTGCCAGCAGCATAGGGACAGGGGAATCACCCCTCCACTTT. Its translation: CASSIGTGESPLHF. Supplemented by reference TRBV5-5 and TRBJ1-6, the full variable domain reads DAGVTQSPTHLIKTRGQQVTLRCSPISGHKSVSWYQQVLGQGPQFIFQYYEKEERGRGNFPDRFSARQFPNYSSELNVNALLLGDSALYLCASSIGTGESPLHFGNGTRLTVT.

The V and J genes are TRBV9 and TRBJ1-6, with TRBD1 matching 7 bases. Trimming cost V 0 bases and J 7 bases; bases outside gene matches: 1. The germline V gene has CDR1 SGDLS and CDR2 YYNGEE. The CDR3 is 14 amino acids. CDR3 in amino acids: CASSVVGGNSPLHF. CDR3 in DNA: TGTGCCAGCAGCGTAGTAGGGGGCAATTCACCCCTCCACTTT.

This chain joins TRBV3-1 (or the pseudogene TRBV3-2) and TRBJ1-1, with TRBD1 identical over 12 bases. V shed 2 bases, J shed 3 bases, and the junction held 7 bases outside the gene matches. Per germline, CDR1 LGHDT and CDR2 YNNKEL (reference sequence). CDR3 length: 17 amino acids. Here the CDR3 reads CASSQHGTGGKYTEAFF. In DNA, the CDR3 is TGTGCCAGCAGCCAACACGGGACAGGGGGCAAATACACTGAAGCTTTCTTT.

The V call is TRBV5-6, the J call TRBJ1-2, with D unclear. V lost 0 bases and J 6 bases, leaving 12 bases between the germline ends. Germline-derived CDR1 and CDR2 are SGHDT and YYEEEE. The CDR3 consists of 14 residues. The CDR3 region has the DNA TGTGCCAGCAGCTTGGGGTCACCGCGGGATGGCTACACCTTC. Residues: CASSLGSPRDGYTF.

The genes are TRBV6-1 and TRBJ1-2; 8 bases fit TRBD1. The CDR3 is 15 amino acids. With V trimmed by 2 bases and J by 4 bases, 6 bases remained unmatched. Germline loops: CDR1 MNHNS, CDR2 SASEGT. The CDR3, as DNA: TGTGCCAGCAGTGAAACGGACAGGGCGGCCTATGGCTACACCTTC. As protein: CASSETDRAAYGYTF.

The chain employs TRBV9 and TRBJ1-6; the D is unclear. The CDR3 spans 13 residues. CDR1 and CDR2 (germline): SGDLS, YYNGEE. V was shortened by 4 bases and J by 8 bases, with 10 bases between the two germline ends. In nucleotides, the CDR3 is TGTGCCAGCAGCCCAATGGCAGATTCACCCCTCCACTTT. It is translated as CASSPMADSPLHF.

The CDR3: CASSLMFGNEQYF. In DNA, the CDR3 is TGTGCCAGCAGCTTAATGTTCGGGAACGAGCAGTACTTC. The rearrangement uses TRBV7-9 and TRBJ2-7, with D possibly matching TRBD2 (5 bases). Germline lookup yields CDR1 SEHNR and CDR2 FQNEAQ (reference sequence). Between the trimmed V and J ends, which lost 2 bases and 5 bases, there was a span of 10 bases. The CDR3 consists of 13 residues.

This chain's CDR3 is CASRRTGGRETQYF. CDR3 coding DNA: TGCGCCAGCAGGAGGACAGGGGGGAGGGAGACCCAGTACTTC. The chain joins TRBV4-1 to TRBJ2-5, with 10 bases fitting TRBD1. Trimming at V came to 6 bases and at J to 5 bases, leaving 6 bases not matched to a gene. CDR1 and CDR2 from the germline V gene are MGHRA and YSYEKL. CDR3 length equals 14 residues.

This clone came up many times. DNA of the CDR3: TGTGCCAGCGGTACAAATGATTCACCCCTCCACTTT. Translation gives CASGTNDSPLHF. The V and J genes are TRBV6-5 and TRBJ1-6; D remains ambiguous. This CDR3 is built from 12 residues. Germline-derived CDR1 and CDR2 are MNHEY and SVGAGI. V lost 8 bases and J 8 bases, leaving 10 bases between the germline ends.

This clone was counted a single time. This chain links TRBV19 with TRBJ2-7; TRBD1 aligns across 7 bases. The CDR3 is made up of 15 amino acids. In germline, CDR1 is LNHDA, CDR2 SQIVND (reference sequence). V trimming: 9 bases; J trimming: 4 bases; junction bases outside the gene matches: 15. CDR3 residues: CASRISFGTVYEQYF. As DNA, the CDR3 is TGTGCCAGCCGTATCTCTTTCGGGACAGTGTACGAGCAGTACTTC.

The chain carries TRBV7-9 and TRBJ2-2; TRBD2 agrees at 8 bases. J was trimmed by 7 bases and V by 11 bases; bases with no gene match: 6. CDR1 is SEHNR and CDR2 is FQNEAQ in the germline V gene (reference sequence). This CDR3 has 12 residues. The CDR3 nucleotides read TGTGCCCCGGAGCTAGCGGGCGGGGAGCTGTTTTTT. Amino acids: CAPELAGGELFF.

The rearrangement uses TRBV2 and TRBJ1-2; unclear D gene. Trimming pared 5 bases from V and 4 bases from J, leaving 14 bases between. Germline-derived CDR1 and CDR2 are SNHLY and FYNNEI. This CDR3 has 14 amino acids. CDR3 bases: TGTGCCAGCAGTCGAGATGGGGAGATCTATGGCTACACCTTC. It translates to CASSRDGEIYGYTF.

The chain couples TRBV10-3 to TRBJ2-1; TRBD2 agrees at 10 bases. Trimming took 10 bases from V and 10 from J; bases not matched to a gene: 13. The germline CDR1 and CDR2 sequences are ENHRY and SYGVKD. The CDR3 sequence is 14 residues long. DNA for the CDR3: TGTGCCACGAGAGGAGCGGGGGGGCCACGGGAGCAGTTCTTC. It specifies CATRGAGGPREQFF.

This rearrangement joins TRBV6-5 to TRBJ2-7; the match to TRBD1 covers 8 bases. CDR1 is MNHEY and CDR2 is SVGAGI in the germline V gene. This CDR3 contains 15 residues. V was clipped by 4 bases and J by 2 bases; unmatched bases: 7. The CDR3 protein is CASSSDRVTTYEQYV. The CDR3 DNA reads TGTGCCAGCAGTTCGGACAGGGTAACCACCTACGAGCAGTACGTC.

The chain is built from TRBV14 and TRBJ2-6; D not certain. Trimming pared 4 bases from V and 4 bases from J, leaving 11 bases between. CDR1 and CDR2 (germline): SGHDN, FVKESK. This CDR3 is 15 amino acids long. The CDR3 DNA reads TGTGCCAGCAGCCCTTCGGTCCGAGGGGCCAACGTCCTGACTTTC. This sequence encodes CASSPSVRGANVLTF.

The genes are TRBV6-5 and TRBJ1-5; 7 bases are shared with TRBD1. Looked up from germline, CDR1 is MNHEY and CDR2 is SVGAGI. The J segment lost 4 bases and the V segment lost 6 bases, leaving 3 bases of the junction unmatched. CDR3 length: 13 residues. CDR3 loop: CASRETGNQPQHF. CDR3 nucleotide sequence: TGTGCCAGCAGAGAGACAGGGAATCAGCCCCAGCATTTT.

The chain employs TRBV7-9 and TRBJ2-5; TRBD1 aligns across 9 bases. This CDR3 spans 16 amino acids. CDR1 and CDR2 from the germline V gene are SEHNR and FQNEAQ (reference sequence). The V gene end was trimmed by 2 bases and the J gene end by 4 bases; junction bases not matched to a gene: 8. The DNA of the CDR3 is TGTGCCAGCAGCTTATTTTCGACAGGGGGACGAGAGACCCAGTACTTC. Encoded protein: CASSLFSTGGRETQYF.